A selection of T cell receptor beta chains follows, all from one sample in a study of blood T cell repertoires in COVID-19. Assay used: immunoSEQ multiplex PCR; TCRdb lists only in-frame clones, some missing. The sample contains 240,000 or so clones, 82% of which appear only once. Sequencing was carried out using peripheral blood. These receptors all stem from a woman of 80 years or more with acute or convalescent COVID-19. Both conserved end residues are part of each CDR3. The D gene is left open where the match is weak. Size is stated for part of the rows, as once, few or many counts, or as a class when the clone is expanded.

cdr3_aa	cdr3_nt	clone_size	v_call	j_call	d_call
CASTPGLSTDTQYF	TGTGCCAGCACCCCGGGACTTAGCACAGATACGCAGTATTTT	NA	TRBV28	TRBJ2-3	NA
CASSYSQGGKGKLFF	TGTGCCAGCAGTTACTCTCAAGGGGGCAAGGGAAAACTGTTTTTT	NA	TRBV6-5	TRBJ1-4	TRBD1
CAISALGRRGMNTEAFF	TGTGCCATCTCGGCCCTAGGACGGAGGGGTATGAACACTGAAGCTTTCTTT	NA	TRBV10-3	TRBJ1-1	NA
CASSLASGEYQETQYF	TGTGCCAGCAGCTTAGCATCAGGGGAGTACCAAGAGACCCAGTACTTC	NA	TRBV7-8	TRBJ2-5	NA
CASSSQETQYF	TGTGCCAGCAGTTCGCAAGAGACCCAGTACTTC	NA	TRBV27	TRBJ2-5	NA
CASSPQSLDGYTF	TGTGCCAGCTCACCACAGAGTCTGGATGGCTACACCTTC	NA	TRBV18	TRBJ1-2	NA
CASSEDGNTEAFF	TGTGCCAGCAGTGAAGACGGGAACACTGAAGCTTTCTTT	NA	TRBV6-1	TRBJ1-1	NA
CASSLAQTGETQYF	TGCGCCAGCAGCTTGGCCCAGACGGGGGAGACCCAGTACTTC	NA	TRBV5-1	TRBJ2-5	NA
CASSLTTRGNSPLHF	TGTGCCAGCAGCTTAACGACCCGGGGTAATTCACCCCTCCACTTT	NA	TRBV7-8	TRBJ1-6	NA
CASSPASGVYQETQYF	TGTGCCAGCAGCCCAGCTAGCGGGGTGTACCAAGAGACCCAGTACTTC	NA	TRBV7-2	TRBJ2-5	TRBD2
CASSQGAGGLTEAFF	TGTGCCAGCAGCCAAGGGGCAGGGGGTCTCACTGAAGCTTTCTTT	NA	TRBV3-1/TRBV3-2	TRBJ1-1	TRBD1
CASSMGSTLAGGRTDTQYF	TGCGCCAGCAGCATGGGCTCCACACTAGCGGGGGGAAGAACAGATACGCAGTATTTT	NA	TRBV5-1	TRBJ2-3	TRBD2
CASSPRDRGSNQPQHF	TGTGCCAGCAGTCCGCGGGACAGGGGTTCCAATCAGCCCCAGCATTTT	NA	TRBV27	TRBJ1-5	TRBD1
CASSLKGVGELFF	TGTGCCAGCAGCCTTAAGGGGGTAGGGGAGCTGTTTTTT	NA	TRBV3-1/TRBV3-2	TRBJ2-2	NA
CASSQEGLAGPDTQYF	TGCGCCAGCAGCCAAGAGGGACTAGCGGGCCCGGATACGCAGTATTTT	NA	TRBV4-3	TRBJ2-3	TRBD2
CASSLGSAVSGNTIYF	TGTGCCAGCAGCTTAGGCTCGGCGGTCTCTGGAAACACCATATATTTT	once	TRBV7-2	TRBJ1-3	NA
CASSSKTSGRIGDTQYF	TGTGCCAGCAGCTCGAAGACTAGCGGGAGAATTGGAGATACGCAGTATTTT	NA	TRBV5-4	TRBJ2-3	TRBD2
CASSSGVAGGRTDTQYF	TGTGCCAGCAGTTCCGGCGTAGCGGGGGGGCGCACAGATACGCAGTATTTT	NA	TRBV6-2/TRBV6-3	TRBJ2-3	TRBD2
CASRRGTTSTDTQYF	TGTGCCAGCAGACGAGGGACTACTAGCACAGATACGCAGTATTTT	NA	TRBV7-2	TRBJ2-3	TRBD2
CASTTSGGRGWEKLFF	TGTGCCAGCACCACCTCCGGCGGCAGGGGGTGGGAAAAACTGTTTTTT	NA	TRBV6-6	TRBJ1-4	TRBD1